This TCR beta chain was captured by sequencing in a study of blood T cell repertoires in COVID-19. Germline V lookup: CDR1 LNHDA, CDR2 SQIVND (reference sequence). V was cut by 4 bases and J by 6 bases, with 18 bases left in between. CDR3 size: 15 residues. Here immunoSEQ multiplex PCR was the method, and the copy in TCRdb shows in-frame clones only, minus some. The data show approximately 68,000 clones, about 80% seen once. The TCR comes from an elderly man with active COVID-19. Sample: peripheral blood. The genes are TRBV19 and TRBJ1-1; no clear D. CDR3 sequence: CASSTGLDGRAEAFF. CDR3 coding DNA: TGTGCCAGTAGTACGGGGTTAGACGGGCGGGCTGAAGCTTTCTTT.